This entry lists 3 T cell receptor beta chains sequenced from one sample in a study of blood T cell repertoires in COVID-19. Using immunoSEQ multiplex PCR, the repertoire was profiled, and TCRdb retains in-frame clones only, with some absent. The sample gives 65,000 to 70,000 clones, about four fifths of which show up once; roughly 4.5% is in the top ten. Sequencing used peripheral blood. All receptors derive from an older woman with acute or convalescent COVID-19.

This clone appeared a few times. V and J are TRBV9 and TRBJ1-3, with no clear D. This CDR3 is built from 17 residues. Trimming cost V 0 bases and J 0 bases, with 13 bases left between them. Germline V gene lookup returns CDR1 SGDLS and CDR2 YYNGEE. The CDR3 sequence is CASSVAETGSSGNTIYF. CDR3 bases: TGTGCCAGCAGCGTAGCTGAGACGGGGAGCTCTGGAAACACCATATATTTT.

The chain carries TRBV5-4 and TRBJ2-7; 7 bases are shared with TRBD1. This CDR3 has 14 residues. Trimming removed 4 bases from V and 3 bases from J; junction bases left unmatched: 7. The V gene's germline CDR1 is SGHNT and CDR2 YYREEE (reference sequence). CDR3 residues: CASSTDRVGYEQYF. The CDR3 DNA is TGTGCCAGCAGCACTGACAGGGTCGGCTACGAGCAGTACTTC.

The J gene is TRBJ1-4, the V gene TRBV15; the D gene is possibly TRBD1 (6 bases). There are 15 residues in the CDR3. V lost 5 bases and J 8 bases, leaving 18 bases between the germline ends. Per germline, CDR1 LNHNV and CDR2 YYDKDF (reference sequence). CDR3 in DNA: TGTGCCACCAGCTCCCGGGGGGGGGCCTGGGAAAAACTGTTTTTT. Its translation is CATSSRGGAWEKLFF.